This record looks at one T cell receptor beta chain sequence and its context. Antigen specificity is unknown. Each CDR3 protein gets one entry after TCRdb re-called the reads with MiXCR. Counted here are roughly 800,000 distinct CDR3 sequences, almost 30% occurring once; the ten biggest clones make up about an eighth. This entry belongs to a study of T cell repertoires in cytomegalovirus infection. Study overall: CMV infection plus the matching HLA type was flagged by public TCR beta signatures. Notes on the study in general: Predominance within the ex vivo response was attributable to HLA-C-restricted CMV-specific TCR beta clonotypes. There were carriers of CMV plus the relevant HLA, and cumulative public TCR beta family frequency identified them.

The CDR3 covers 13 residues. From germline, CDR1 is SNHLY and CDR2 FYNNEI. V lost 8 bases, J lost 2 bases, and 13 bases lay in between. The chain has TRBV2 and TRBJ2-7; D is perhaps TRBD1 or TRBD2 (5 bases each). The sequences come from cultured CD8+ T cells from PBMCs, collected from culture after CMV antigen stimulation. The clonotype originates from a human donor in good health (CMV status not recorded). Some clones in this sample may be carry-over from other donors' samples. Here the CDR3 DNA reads TGTGCCAGCTGGGGACGGGGCCCCTACGAGCAGTACTTC. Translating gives CASWGRGPYEQYF.